This TCR beta chain was recorded in a study of T cell responses to AZD1222 COVID-19 vaccine (dated by TCRdb to the early 2020s). Some background on the complete study: A total of over 230 trial participants underwent TCR sequencing, of whom around 200 received two doses of AZD1222 and around 25 received two doses of the MenACWY control vaccine. Trial participants were enrolled by age into subgroups of 18-55, 56-69 and 70-plus years, and around 150, 29 and 61 TCR-sequenced participants, respectively, were included in these subgroups. Study-level results and caveats: After two AZD1222 doses, both the breadth and the depth of spike-specific TCRs were significantly higher than at day 0 and than in MenACWY recipients. The 56-69-year group was small, and its depth increase did not reach significance, likely because of low power. CD4 TCRs associated with the vaccine covered the entire spike protein, and the dominant responses were in regions 160-218 and 743-854. Participants were mostly white British, with more females than males. The authors suggested clonal diversity may have been underestimated. No day 14 peak-response samples were available, so repertoires were characterized only after the peak T cell response. Reportedly, close to half of the unique spike-specific TCRs recognized epitopes lying outside the regions that are mutated in the B.1.351 and B.1.1.7 variants. Conclusions about previously exposed vaccinees are limited because only six or seven AZD1222 recipients were SARS-CoV-2 seropositive at baseline.

Germline trimming amounts to 6 bases on V and 8 bases on J, with 4 as the count of junction bases outside the gene matches. The CDR3 numbers 12 residues from cysteine through phenylalanine. Only CDR3 DNA remains: 36 bases, in frame from the first base. Sequences SQVTM (CDR1) and ANQGSEA (CDR2) are obtained from the germline V gene. The CDR3 regions of human TCRbeta chains were analyzed by immunosequencing. Turning to the authors' computational methods: Repertoire TCRs were matched against a reference library of SARS-CoV-2-specific TCRs generated with the MIRA antigen-specificity platform. Breadth was defined as the fraction of unique TCRs that were SARS-CoV-2-associated, and depth was defined as the fraction of total T cells that were SARS-CoV-2-associated. Using the MIRA data, every spike-specific TCR was mapped to the spike region that the TCR reacted to and assigned to either a CD4 or a CD8 class. Log10-transformed breadth and depth values were compared by one-way ANOVA with Sidak's multiple comparisons tests. Not all clones reach the TCRdb copy of this immuneACCESS table, which keeps in-frame sequences only. Checked studies attribute under half of the gap to unresolved V genes and leave the rest unexplained. V, J and clone size were drawn from that table, and D and trimming were deduced from the DNA. The sample table holds 150,000 or so clones, of which about 90% were seen once. The biggest ten clones account for around 3.5% of the sample.

This specimen's time point label, per the study, means: about 28 days (+/-7) after the second vaccine dose. Because spike-specific TCR depth and breadth did not differ between the two schedules, AZD1222 recipients who got a second dose at roughly 4 weeks were pooled with those who got a second dose at roughly 12 weeks. The vaccinee samples were drawn from two UK trials, COV001 and COV002, one of which was a single-blind randomized controlled phase 2/3 trial testing AZD1222 (ChAdOx1 nCoV-19) in healthy adults. For TCRbeta chain sequencing, PBMC samples were collected from trial participants at day 0 and at day 28 after the second dose. In the case of this clone: This receptor's antigen is unknown. Per-base quality was not reported, and no clone a single base away is much larger than it.

This TCR derives from an adult who received the AZD1222 COVID-19 vaccine. The input for sequencing was peripheral blood, taken 28 days after the second AZD1222 dose. The sequence is built from TRBV29-1 and TRBJ1-1; 12 bases in the junction line up with TRBD1. The sequence in DNA is TGCAGCGTGGCCGGGACAGGGGGCGAAGCTTTCTTT. Protein translation: CSVAGTGGEAFF.